This T cell receptor (beta chain) is from a study of monozygotic twins with inflammatory bowel disease. Study conclusions and caveats: Twins with IBD had fewer clonotypes in common with others than healthy twins, particularly during disease activity.

Looked up from germline, CDR1 is MNHEY and CDR2 is SVGEGT. The CDR3 has 19 residues. Details on this clonotype: Its specificity is not known.

TCRdb re-called the 5' RACE reads; every CDR3 protein appears as one record, without DNA. This repertoire comprises around 400,000 distinct CDR3 sequences; its ten largest clones make up around 2.4%. The sequenced sample consisted of blood. The sequence was collected from a human donor with ulcerative colitis or Crohn's disease, or a healthy co-twin of an affected twin (not recorded which). The gene calls are TRBV6-2 or TRBV6-3 and TRBJ2-7; the D call from TCRdb, TRBD2, cannot be confirmed without DNA. The CDR3 sequence is CASSYSISSAGGPSYEQYF.